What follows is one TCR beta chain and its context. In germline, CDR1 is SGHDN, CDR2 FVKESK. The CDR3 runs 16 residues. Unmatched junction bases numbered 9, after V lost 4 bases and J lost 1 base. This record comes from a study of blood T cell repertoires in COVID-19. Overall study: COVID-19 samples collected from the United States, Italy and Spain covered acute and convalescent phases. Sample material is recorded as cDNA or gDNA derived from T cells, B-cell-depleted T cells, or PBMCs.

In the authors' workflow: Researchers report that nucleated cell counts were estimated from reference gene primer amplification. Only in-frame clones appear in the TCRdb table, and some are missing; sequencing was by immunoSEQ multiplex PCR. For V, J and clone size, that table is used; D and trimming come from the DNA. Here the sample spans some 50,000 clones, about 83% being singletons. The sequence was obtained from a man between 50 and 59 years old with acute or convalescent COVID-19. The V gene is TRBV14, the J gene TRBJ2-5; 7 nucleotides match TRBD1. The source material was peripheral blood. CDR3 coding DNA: TGTGCCAGCAGCCGCAGAACAGGGGCTCCCCAAGAGACCCAGTACTTC. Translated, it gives CASSRRTGAPQETQYF.